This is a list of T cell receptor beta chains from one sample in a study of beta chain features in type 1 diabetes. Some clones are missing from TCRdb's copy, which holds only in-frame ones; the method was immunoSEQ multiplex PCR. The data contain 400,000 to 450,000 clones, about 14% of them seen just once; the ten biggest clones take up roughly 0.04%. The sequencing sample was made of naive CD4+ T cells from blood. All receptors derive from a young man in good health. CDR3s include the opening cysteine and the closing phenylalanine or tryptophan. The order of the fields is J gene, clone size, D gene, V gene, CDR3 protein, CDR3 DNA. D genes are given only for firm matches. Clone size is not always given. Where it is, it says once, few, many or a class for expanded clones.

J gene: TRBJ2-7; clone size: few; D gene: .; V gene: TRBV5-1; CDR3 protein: CASSPGPRVYEQYF; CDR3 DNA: TGCGCCAGCAGCCCGGGACCGAGAGTCTACGAGCAGTACTTC
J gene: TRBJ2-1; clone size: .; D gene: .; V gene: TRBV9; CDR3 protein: CASSPRDTGDSEQFF; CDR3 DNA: TGTGCCAGCAGCCCCCGGGACACCGGGGATTCTGAGCAGTTCTTC
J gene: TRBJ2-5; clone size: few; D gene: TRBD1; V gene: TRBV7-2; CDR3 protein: CASSFDRGFETQYF; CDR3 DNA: TGTGCCAGCAGCTTTGACAGGGGGTTTGAGACCCAGTACTTC
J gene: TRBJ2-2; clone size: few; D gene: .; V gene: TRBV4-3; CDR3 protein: CASSPSRRADTGELFF; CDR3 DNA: TGCGCCAGCAGCCCATCTCGGAGGGCGGACACCGGGGAGCTGTTTTTT
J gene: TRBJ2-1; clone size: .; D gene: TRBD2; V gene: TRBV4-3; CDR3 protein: CASSQSRLAAYNEQFF; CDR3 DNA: TGCGCCAGCAGCCAATCGAGACTAGCGGCCTACAATGAGCAGTTCTTC
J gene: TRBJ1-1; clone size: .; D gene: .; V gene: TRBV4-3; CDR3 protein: CASSQASFLGAEAFF; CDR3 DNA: TGCGCCAGCAGCCAAGCCTCTTTTTTGGGCGCTGAAGCTTTCTTT
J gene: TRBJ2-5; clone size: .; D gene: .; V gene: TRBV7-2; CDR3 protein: CASSLDRNPETQYF; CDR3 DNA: TGTGCCAGCAGCTTAGACCGCAACCCTGAGACCCAGTACTTC
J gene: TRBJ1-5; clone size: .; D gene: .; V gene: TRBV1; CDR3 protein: CTSSPLRDRVHQPQHF; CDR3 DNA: TGCACCAGCAGCCCCCTCCGGGACAGGGTTCATCAGCCCCAGCATTTT
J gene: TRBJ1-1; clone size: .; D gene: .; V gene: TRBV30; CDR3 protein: CAWSPRVEAFF; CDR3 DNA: TGTGCCTGGAGTCCACGGGTCGAAGCTTTCTTT
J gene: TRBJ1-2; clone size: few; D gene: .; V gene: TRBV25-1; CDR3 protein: CASVGEPYYGYTF; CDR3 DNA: TGTGCCAGCGTCGGTGAACCGTACTATGGCTACACCTTC
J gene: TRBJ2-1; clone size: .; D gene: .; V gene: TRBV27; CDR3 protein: CATKGASSYNEQFF; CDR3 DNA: TGTGCCACCAAAGGGGCTAGCTCCTACAATGAGCAGTTCTTC
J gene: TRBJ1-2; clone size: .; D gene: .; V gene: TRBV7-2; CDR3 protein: CASSPGPLGGYTF; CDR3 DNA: TGTGCCAGCAGCCCAGGTCCCCTTGGGGGCTACACCTTC
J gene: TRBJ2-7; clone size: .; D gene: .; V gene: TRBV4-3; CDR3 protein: CASSQVGTHEQYF; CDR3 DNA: TGCGCCAGCAGCCAAGTGGGGACCCACGAGCAGTACTTC
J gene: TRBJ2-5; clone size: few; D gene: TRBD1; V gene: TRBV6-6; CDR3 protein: CASKDTGTDAGTQYF; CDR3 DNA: TGTGCCAGCAAGGACACCGGGACAGACGCCGGGACCCAGTACTTC
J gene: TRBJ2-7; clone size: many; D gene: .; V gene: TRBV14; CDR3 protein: CASSVQSEQYF; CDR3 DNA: TGTGCCAGCAGCGTACAGTCCGAGCAGTACTTC
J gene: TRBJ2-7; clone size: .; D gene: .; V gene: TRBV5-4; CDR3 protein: CASSRTTTYEQYF; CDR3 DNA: TGTGCCAGCAGTCGGACGACTACCTACGAGCAGTACTTC
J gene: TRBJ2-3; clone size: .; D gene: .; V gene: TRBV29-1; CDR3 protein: CSVGEGWGTDTQYF; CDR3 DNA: TGCAGCGTTGGCGAGGGCTGGGGCACAGATACGCAGTATTTT
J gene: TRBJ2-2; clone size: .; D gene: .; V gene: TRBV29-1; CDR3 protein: CSVARDPGELFF; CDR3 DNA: TGCAGCGTCGCACGGGACCCCGGGGAGCTGTTTTTT
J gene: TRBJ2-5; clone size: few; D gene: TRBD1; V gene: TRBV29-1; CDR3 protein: CSGVQGPWGETQYF; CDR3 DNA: TGCAGCGGAGTACAGGGGCCTTGGGGAGAGACCCAGTACTTC
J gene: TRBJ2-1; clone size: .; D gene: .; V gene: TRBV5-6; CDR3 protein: CASSLPGGEQFF; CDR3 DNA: TGTGCCAGCAGCTTGCCAGGCGGAGAGCAGTTCTTC
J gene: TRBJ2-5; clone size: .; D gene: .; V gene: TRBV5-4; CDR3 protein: CASSLVGAWETQYF; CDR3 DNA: TGTGCCAGCAGCTTGGTTGGGGCCTGGGAGACCCAGTACTTC
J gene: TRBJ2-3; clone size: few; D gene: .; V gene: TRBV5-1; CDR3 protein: CASSGGGNTDTQYF; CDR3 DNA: TGCGCCAGCAGCGGCGGGGGCAACACAGATACGCAGTATTTT
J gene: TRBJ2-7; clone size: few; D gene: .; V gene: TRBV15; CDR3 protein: CATSRDFYEQYF; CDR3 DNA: TGTGCCACCAGCAGAGATTTCTACGAGCAGTACTTC
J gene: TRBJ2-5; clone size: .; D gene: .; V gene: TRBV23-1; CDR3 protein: CASSQSTPGGDQAGETQYF; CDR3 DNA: TGCGCCAGCAGTCAATCCACCCCCGGGGGAGATCAGGCGGGGGAGACCCAGTACTTC
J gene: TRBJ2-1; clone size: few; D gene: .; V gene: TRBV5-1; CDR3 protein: CASSLGYQNNEQFF; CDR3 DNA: TGCGCCAGCAGCTTAGGGTACCAAAACAATGAGCAGTTCTTC
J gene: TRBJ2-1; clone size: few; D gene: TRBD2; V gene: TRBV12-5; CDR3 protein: CASGPSVGTSGVSYNEQFF; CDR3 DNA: TGTGCTAGTGGTCCCTCCGTAGGGACTAGCGGGGTCTCCTACAATGAGCAGTTCTTC
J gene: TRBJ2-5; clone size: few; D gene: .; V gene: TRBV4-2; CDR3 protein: CASSRNRDSQETQYF; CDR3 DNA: TGTGCCAGCAGTCGTAACCGGGACTCACAAGAGACCCAGTACTTC
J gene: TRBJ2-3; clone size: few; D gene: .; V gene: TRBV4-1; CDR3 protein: CASSQGGSTDTQYF; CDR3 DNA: TGCGCCAGCAGCCAGGGGGGTAGCACAGATACGCAGTATTTT
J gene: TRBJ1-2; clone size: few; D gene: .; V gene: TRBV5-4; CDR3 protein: CASSHRLDRTYGYTF; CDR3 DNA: TGTGCCAGCAGCCACAGACTGGACAGAACTTATGGCTACACCTTC
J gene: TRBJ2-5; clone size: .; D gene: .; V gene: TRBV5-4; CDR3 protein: CASSLGRSGQETQYF; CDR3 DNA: TGTGCCAGCAGCTTGGGGCGAAGCGGCCAAGAGACCCAGTACTTC
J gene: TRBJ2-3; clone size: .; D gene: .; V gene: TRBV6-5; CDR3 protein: CASSQITGGDTQYF; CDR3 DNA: TGTGCCAGCAGCCAGATTACCGGGGGTGATACGCAGTATTTT
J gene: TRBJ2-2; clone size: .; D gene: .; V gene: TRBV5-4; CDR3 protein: CASSSGTFGAGELFF; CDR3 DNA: TGTGCCAGCAGCTCCGGGACTTTTGGGGCCGGGGAGCTGTTTTTT
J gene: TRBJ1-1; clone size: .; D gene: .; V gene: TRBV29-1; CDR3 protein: CSGLGGQPNTEAFF; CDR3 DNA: TGCAGCGGCTTGGGGGGGCAACCGAACACTGAAGCTTTCTTT
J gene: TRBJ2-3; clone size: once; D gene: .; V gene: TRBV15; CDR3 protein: CATSRGGHTDTQYF; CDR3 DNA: TGTGCCACCAGCAGAGGGGGTCACACAGATACGCAGTATTTT
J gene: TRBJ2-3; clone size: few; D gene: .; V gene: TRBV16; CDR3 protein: CASTEGIPHTQYF; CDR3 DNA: TGTGCCAGCACCGAGGGGATTCCTCATACGCAGTATTTT
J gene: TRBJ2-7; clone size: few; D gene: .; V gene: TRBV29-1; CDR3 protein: CSVVSRQEKYEQYF; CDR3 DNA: TGCAGCGTTGTTAGCAGGCAGGAGAAGTACGAGCAGTACTTC
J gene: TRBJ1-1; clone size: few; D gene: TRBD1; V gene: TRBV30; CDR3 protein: CAWAGQMNTEAFF; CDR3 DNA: TGTGCCTGGGCGGGACAGATGAACACTGAAGCTTTCTTT
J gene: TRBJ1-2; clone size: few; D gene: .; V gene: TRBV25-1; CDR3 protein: CASREGQCYGYTF; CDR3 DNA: TGTGCCAGCAGGGAAGGACAGTGCTATGGCTACACCTTC
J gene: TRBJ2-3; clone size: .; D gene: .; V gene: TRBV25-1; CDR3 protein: CASSTRGADTDTQYF; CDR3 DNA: TGTGCCAGCAGTACCCGGGGGGCCGACACAGATACGCAGTATTTT
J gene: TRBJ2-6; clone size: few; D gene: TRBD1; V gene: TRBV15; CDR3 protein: CATSRRTGGAGANVLTF; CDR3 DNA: TGTGCCACCAGCAGGCGTACAGGGGGCGCGGGGGCCAACGTCCTGACTTTC